These 8 T cell receptor beta chains were sequenced from one sample in a study of tumor-infiltrating lymphocytes in primary liver carcinoma. Germline DNA was extracted too, while blood RNA derived from unsorted whole blood. The input was 450 to 500 ng total RNA; TCR beta cDNA was made from it with a constant-region primer. The TCR beta library was amplified through three nested multiplex PCR rounds in a modified ARM-PCR procedure. TRBV1-TRBV30 forward primers and a C-beta reverse primer were used in the first two PCR rounds, which each ran for approximately 10 cycles. TCRdb reanalysed the multiplex PCR reads using MiXCR and keeps one entry per CDR3 protein. Found here are 320,000 or so distinct CDR3 sequences, more than 55% of them singletons; the top ten hold roughly 9%. Sample: peripheral blood. These receptors originate from a man aged 40-49 years with primary liver carcinoma and hepatitis B virus infection.

The rearrangement joins TRBV11-2 to TRBJ1-3; D is perhaps TRBD1 (5 bases). This CDR3 has 15 residues. Trimming removed 8 bases at V and 2 bases at J, with 16 bases between. Germline CDR1 reads SGHAT; CDR2 reads FQNNGV. CDR3 in amino acids: CASLGSRAAGNTIYF. CDR3 coding DNA: TGTGCCAGCTTAGGGAGCAGGGCGGCTGGAAACACCATATATTTT.

On this clonotype itself: The conserved final phenylalanine or tryptophan is absent from the CDR3, which likely points to a read error. The chain has TRBV29-1 and TRBJ1-5; maybe TRBD1 (5 bases). Germline loops: CDR1 SQVTM, CDR2 ANQGSEA. CDR3 length equals 12 residues. The germline V and J ends were trimmed by 4 bases and 7 bases, with 11 bases remaining between them. CDR3 sequence: CSVGGAGQPQHS. In nucleotides, the CDR3 is TGCAGCGTTGGCGGGGCTGGGCAGCCCCAGCATTCT.

This sequence joins TRBV7-9 and TRBJ2-5; D not resolved. Trimming stripped 5 bases from V and 5 bases from J, with 12 bases between. Per germline, CDR1 SEHNR and CDR2 FQNEAQ (reference sequence). The CDR3 contains 13 residues. CDR3 sequence reads: CASSHNEAETQYF. CDR3 DNA sequence: TGTGCCAGCAGCCACAATGAGGCGGAGACCCAGTACTTC.

About this clonotype: A junction boundary mismatches the germline segment, possibly from a read error. The chain is built from TRBV6-1 and TRBJ1-1; 7 bases agree with TRBD1. The CDR3 contains 13 residues. Per germline, CDR1 MNHNS and CDR2 SASEGT. The CDR3 DNA reads as TGTGCCAGCAGTCGCCAGGGGGGCACTGTAGCTTTCTTT. This gives the protein CASSRQGGTVAFF.

This clonotype occurred once. Germline is not matched at one junction end, which may reflect a read error. This chain connects TRBV4-3 to TRBJ1-1; D unclear. Germline V gives CDR1 LGHNA, CDR2 YSLEER. CDR3 length equals 15 residues. CDR3 amino acids: CASNQEVRSVNEASF. The CDR3 DNA reads TGCGCCAGCAACCAAGAAGTAAGAAGCGTTAATGAAGCTTCCTTT.

Regarding this clonotype: Because the CDR3 is missing its conserved closing phenylalanine or tryptophan, this is likely a read error. The CDR3 loop is CASSYSRRLLSYEQYL. CDR3 nucleotides: TGTGCCAGCAGTTACTCGAGACGGCTGTTATCTTACGAGCAGTACTTA. V usage is TRBV6-2 or TRBV6-3 and J usage is TRBJ2-7; D uncertain. The CDR3 sequence is 16 residues long. Trimming removed 0 bases at V and 4 bases at J, with 16 bases between. The germline V gene has CDR1 MNHEY and CDR2 SVGEGT.

Points on this clonotype: Relative to the germline gene, one junction end is altered; a read error may explain this. The chain recombines TRBV11-2 with TRBJ2-5, with D uncertain. The CDR3 covers 12 residues. CDR1 is SGHAT and CDR2 is FQNNGV in the germline V gene. For the CDR3, the DNA is TGTGCCAGGAGCCCAAATGAAGAGACTCAGTACTTC. As protein: CARSPNEETQYF.

This clonotype was observed a few times. V is TRBV6-5 and J is TRBJ2-7, with 9 bases lining up with TRBD1. V lost 2 bases to trimming and J lost 7 bases; unmatched junction nucleotides: 9. CDR3 size: 15 residues. Germline lookup yields CDR1 MNHEY and CDR2 SVGAGI. CDR3 nucleotides: TGTGCCAGCAGTTACGTGGGGACAGGGACGCTGGAGCAGTACTTC. This sequence encodes CASSYVGTGTLEQYF.